This T cell receptor (beta chain) was identified during a study of graft-versus-host responses after intestinal transplantation. Study summary: Recipients uniformly received anti-thymocyte globulin induction, followed by tacrolimus and steroids for two to four years.

Germline lookup yields CDR1 MNHEY and CDR2 SMNVEV (reference sequence). This CDR3 spans 17 amino acids. Trimming at V came to 2 bases and at J to 4 bases, leaving 12 bases not matched to a gene. On this clone: Its specificity is not known.

Produced via immunoSEQ multiplex PCR; TCRdb's table is partial and in-frame only. Among approximately 90,000 clones, approximately 89% were seen once, and the ten largest hold 6.5% to 8.5%. This TCR was recovered from a human donor who was the organ donor for an intestinal transplant. This chain uses TRBV27 with TRBJ2-3, with 7 positions matching TRBD2. The specimen comprised unstimulated CD8+ T cells sorted from spleen or lymph node cells, sampled before transplant. CDR3 protein: CASSLQRGGSVADTQYF. The DNA of the CDR3 is TGTGCCAGCAGTTTACAGCGCGGCGGGAGTGTTGCAGATACGCAGTATTTT.